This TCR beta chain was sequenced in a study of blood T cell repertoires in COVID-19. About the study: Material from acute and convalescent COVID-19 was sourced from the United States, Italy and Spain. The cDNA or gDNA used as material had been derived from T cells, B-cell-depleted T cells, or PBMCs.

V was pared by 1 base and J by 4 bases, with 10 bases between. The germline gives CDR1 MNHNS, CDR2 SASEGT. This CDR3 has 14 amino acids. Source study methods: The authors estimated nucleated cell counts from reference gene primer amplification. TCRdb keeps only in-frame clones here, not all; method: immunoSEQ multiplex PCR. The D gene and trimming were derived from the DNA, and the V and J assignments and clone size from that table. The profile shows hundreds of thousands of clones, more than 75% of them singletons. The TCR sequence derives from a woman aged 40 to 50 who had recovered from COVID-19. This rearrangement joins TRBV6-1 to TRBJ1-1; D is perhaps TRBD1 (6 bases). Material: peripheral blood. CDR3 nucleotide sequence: TGTGCCAGCAGTGAAGTTGGGGGGGCCACTGAAGCTTTCTTT. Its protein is CASSEVGGATEAFF.